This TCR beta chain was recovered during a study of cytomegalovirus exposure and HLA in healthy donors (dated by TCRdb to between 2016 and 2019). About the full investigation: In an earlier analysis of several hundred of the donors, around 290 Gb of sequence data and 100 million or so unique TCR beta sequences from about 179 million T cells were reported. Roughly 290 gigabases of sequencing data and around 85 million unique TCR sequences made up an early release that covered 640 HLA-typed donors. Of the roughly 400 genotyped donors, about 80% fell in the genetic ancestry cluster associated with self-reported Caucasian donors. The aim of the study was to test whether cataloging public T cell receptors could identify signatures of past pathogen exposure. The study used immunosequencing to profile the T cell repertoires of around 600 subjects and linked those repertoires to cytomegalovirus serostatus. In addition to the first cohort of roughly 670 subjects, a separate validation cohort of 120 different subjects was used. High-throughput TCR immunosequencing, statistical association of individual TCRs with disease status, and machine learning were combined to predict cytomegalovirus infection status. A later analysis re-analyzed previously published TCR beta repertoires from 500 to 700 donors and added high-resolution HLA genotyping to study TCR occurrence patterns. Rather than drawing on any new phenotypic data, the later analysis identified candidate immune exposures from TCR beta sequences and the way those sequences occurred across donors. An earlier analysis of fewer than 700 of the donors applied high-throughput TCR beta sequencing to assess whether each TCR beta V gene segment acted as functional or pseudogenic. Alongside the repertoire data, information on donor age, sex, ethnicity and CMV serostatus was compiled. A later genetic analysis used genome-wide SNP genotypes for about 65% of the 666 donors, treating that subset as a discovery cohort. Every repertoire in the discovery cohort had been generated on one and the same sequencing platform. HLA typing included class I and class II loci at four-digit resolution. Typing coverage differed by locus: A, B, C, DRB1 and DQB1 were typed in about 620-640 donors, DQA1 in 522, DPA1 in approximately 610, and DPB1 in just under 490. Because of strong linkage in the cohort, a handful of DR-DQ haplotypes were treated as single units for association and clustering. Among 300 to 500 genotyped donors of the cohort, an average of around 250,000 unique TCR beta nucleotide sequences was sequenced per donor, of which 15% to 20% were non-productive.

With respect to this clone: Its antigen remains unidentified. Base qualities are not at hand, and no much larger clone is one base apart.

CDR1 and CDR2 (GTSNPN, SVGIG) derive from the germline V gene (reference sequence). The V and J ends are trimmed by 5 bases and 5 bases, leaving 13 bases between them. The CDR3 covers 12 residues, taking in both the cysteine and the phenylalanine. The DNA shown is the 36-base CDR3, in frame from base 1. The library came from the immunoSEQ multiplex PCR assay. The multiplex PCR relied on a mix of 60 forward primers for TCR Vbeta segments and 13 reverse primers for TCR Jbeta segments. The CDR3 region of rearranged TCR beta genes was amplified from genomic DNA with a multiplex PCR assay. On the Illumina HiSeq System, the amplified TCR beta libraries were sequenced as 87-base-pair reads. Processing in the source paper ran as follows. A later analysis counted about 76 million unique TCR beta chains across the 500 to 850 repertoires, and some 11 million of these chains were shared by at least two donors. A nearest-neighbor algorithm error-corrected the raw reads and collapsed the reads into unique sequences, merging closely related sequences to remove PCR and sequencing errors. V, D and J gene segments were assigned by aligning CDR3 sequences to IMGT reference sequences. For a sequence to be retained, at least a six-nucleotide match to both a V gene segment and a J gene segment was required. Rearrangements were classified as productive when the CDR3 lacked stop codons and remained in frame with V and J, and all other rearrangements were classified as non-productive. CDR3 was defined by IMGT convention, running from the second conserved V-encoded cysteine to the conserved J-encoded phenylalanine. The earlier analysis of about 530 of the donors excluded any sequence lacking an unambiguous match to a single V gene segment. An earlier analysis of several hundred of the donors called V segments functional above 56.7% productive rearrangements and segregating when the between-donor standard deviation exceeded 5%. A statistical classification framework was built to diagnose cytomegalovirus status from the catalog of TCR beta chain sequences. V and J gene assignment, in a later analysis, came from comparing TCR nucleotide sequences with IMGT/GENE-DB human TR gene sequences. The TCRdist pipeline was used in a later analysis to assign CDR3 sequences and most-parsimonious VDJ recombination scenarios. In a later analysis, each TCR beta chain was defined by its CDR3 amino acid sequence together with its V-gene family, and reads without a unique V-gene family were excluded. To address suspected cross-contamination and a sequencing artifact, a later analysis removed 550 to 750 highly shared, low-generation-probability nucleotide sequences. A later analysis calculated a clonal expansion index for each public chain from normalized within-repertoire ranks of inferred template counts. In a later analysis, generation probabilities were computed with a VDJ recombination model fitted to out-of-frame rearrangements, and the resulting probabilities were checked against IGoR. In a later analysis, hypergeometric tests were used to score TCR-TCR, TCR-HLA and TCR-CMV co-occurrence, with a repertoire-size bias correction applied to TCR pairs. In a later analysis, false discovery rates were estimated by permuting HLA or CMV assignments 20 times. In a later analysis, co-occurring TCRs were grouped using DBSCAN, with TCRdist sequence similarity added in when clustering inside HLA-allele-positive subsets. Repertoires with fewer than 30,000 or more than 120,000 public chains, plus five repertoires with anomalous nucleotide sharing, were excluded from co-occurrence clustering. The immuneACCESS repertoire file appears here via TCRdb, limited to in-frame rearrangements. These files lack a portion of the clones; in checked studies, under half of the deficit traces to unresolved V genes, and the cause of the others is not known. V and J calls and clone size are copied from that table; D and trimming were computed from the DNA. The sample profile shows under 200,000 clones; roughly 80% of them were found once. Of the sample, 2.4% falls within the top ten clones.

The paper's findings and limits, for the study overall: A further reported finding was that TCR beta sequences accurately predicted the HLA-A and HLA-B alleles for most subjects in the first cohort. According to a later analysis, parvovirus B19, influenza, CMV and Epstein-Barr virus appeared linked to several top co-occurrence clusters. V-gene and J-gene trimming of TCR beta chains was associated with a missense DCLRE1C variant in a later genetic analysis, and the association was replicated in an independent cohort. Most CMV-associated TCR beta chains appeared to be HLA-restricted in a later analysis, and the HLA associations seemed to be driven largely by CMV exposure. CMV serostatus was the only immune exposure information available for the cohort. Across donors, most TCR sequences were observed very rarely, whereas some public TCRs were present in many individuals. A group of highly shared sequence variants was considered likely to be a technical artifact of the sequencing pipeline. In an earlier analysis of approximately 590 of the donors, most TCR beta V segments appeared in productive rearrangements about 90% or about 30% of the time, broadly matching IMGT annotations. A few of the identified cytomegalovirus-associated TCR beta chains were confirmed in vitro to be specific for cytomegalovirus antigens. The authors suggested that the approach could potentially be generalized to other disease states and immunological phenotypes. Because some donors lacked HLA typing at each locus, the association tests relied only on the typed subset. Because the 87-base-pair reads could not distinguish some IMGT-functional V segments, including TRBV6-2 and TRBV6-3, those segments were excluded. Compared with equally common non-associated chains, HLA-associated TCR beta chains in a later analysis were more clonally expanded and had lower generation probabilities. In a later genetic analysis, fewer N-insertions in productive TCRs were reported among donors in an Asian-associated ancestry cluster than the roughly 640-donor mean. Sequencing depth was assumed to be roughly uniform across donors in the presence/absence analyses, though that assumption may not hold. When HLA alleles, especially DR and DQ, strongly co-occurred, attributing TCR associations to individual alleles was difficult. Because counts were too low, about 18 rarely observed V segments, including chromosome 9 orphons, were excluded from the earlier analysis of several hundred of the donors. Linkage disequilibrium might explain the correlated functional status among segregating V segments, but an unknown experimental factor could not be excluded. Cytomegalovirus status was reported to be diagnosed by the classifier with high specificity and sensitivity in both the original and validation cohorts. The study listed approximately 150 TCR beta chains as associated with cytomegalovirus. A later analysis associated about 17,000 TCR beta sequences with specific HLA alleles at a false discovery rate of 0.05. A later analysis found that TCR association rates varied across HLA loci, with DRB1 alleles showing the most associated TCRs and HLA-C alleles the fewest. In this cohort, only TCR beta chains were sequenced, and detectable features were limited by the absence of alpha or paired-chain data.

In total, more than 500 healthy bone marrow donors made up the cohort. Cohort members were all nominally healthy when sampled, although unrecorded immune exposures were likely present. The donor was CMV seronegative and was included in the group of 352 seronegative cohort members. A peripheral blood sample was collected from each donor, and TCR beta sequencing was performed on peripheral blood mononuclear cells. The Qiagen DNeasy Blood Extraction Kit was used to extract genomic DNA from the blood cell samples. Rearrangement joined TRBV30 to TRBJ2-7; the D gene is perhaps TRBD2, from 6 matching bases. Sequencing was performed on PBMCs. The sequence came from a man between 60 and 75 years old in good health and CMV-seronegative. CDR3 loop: CAWGRREDEQYF. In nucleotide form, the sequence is TGTGCCTGGGGGCGGAGGGAGGACGAGCAGTACTTC. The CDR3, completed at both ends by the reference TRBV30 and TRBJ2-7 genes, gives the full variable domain SQTIHQWPATLVQPVGSPLSLECTVEGTSNPNLYWYRQAAGRGLQLLFYSVGIGQISSEVPQNLSASRPQDRQFILSSKKLLLSDSGFYLCAWGRREDEQYFGPGTRLTVT.